This is a list of T cell receptor beta chains from one sample in a study of shared clonotypes between healthy human individuals. TCRdb's table, derived via immunoSEQ multiplex PCR, lists solely in-frame clones and lacks some. The sample yields about 2.1 million clones, around 93% seen once. Sequencing used naive CD8+ T cells from PBMCs. The receptors derive from a man aged 18 to 30 in good health. Some clones in this sample may be carry-over from other donors' samples. CDR3s include the opening cysteine and the closing phenylalanine or tryptophan. D genes are given only for firm matches. Some rows mark clone size as missing; the rest say once, few, many or name a class of expanded clone.

>TRBV7-3|TRBD1|.|TRBJ2-1
TGTGCCAGCAGCCCGACAGGGTCAGGCGAGCAGTTCTTC
CASSPTGSGEQFF
>TRBV4-3|.|.|TRBJ2-3
TGCGCCAGCAGCCAAGATAGTTGGGGGAGCACAGATACGCAGTATTTT
CASSQDSWGSTDTQYF
>TRBV29-1|.|.|TRBJ1-2
TGCAGCGTTGAAGGGCTGGGAGAATCGGACTATGGCTACACCTTC
CSVEGLGESDYGYTF
>TRBV2|.|.|TRBJ2-1
TGTGCCAGCAGTGACTGGGGGACTTCATCCTACAATGAGCAGTTCTTC
CASSDWGTSSYNEQFF
>TRBV4-1|.|.|TRBJ1-4
TGCGCCAGCAGCCAAGTGAGGGCAGGGCGGTTGGAAAAACTGTTTTTT
CASSQVRAGRLEKLFF
>TRBV7-9|TRBD2|once|TRBJ2-1
TGTGCCAGCAGCTCCGGATCACCACTAGCGGGAGAGAAGTATGAGCAGTTCTTC
CASSSGSPLAGEKYEQFF
>TRBV9|.|.|TRBJ1-2
TGTGCCAGCAGCGTAGGGTCAGGGGTTAACTATGGCTACACCTTC
CASSVGSGVNYGYTF
>TRBV5-3|TRBD1|few|TRBJ1-4
TGTGCCCGCACAATGAAGGACAGGGGCTATCTAACTAATGAAAAACTGTTTTTT
CARTMKDRGYLTNEKLFF
>TRBV27|.|.|TRBJ2-5
TGTGCCAGCAGTTTGATGGGGCCGCTCTTAGGTGGCCAGTACTTC
CASSLMGPLLGGQYF
>TRBV15|.|.|TRBJ2-7
TGTGCCACCAGCAGAGATGCGACTTTCTCCTACGAGCAGTACTTC
CATSRDATFSYEQYF
>TRBV4-3|.|.|TRBJ2-1
TGCGCCAGCAGCCAAGGGGGTGGGCTAGCCTACAATGAGCAGTTCTTC
CASSQGGGLAYNEQFF
>TRBV2|TRBD2|.|TRBJ2-3
TGTGCCAGCAGTGAAGCGGGACTAGCGGCCTCAGATACGCAGTATTTT
CASSEAGLAASDTQYF
>TRBV27|.|.|TRBJ2-5
TGTGCCAGCAGTTTATCACCCGCGGCTAACCAAGAGACCCAGTACTTC
CASSLSPAANQETQYF
>TRBV27|.|.|TRBJ1-1
TGTGCCAGCAGTTTAATCCCCGTGACTATGAACACTGAAGCTTTCTTT
CASSLIPVTMNTEAFF
>TRBV6-5|.|.|TRBJ2-1
TGTGCCAGCAGTCCCGAGCGGCATGGCTACAATGAGCAGTTCTTC
CASSPERHGYNEQFF
>TRBV28|.|.|TRBJ2-2
TGTGCCAGCACCCTTAGAGGAGTACAGGGAGTAGGGGAGCTGTTTTTT
CASTLRGVQGVGELFF
>TRBV7-2|TRBD1|.|TRBJ2-1
TGTGCCAGCATCGAACAGGGGGAAAATGAGCAGTTCTTC
CASIEQGENEQFF
>TRBV9|.|.|TRBJ2-7
TGTGCCAGCAGCGTAGGGACTGGCACCTACGAGCAGTACTTC
CASSVGTGTYEQYF
>TRBV5-6|TRBD1|.|TRBJ1-1
TGTGCCAGCAGCAAGACAGGGATGGGCACTGAAGCTTTCTTT
CASSKTGMGTEAFF
>TRBV13|.|.|TRBJ2-7
TGTGCCAGCAGCTTATTCTCAGACTACGAGCAGTACTTC
CASSLFSDYEQYF
>TRBV28|.|.|TRBJ2-7
TGTGCCAGCAGTTTCGCGGGGACGGCTTCCGAGCAGTACTTC
CASSFAGTASEQYF
>TRBV29-1|TRBD2|.|TRBJ2-1
TGCAGCGTCGCCATAGCGGGAGTGATCAATGAGCAGTTCTTC
CSVAIAGVINEQFF
>TRBV9|TRBD1|.|TRBJ1-2
TGTGCCAGCAGCGCCTTTTCAGGGGGCGCTTATGGCTACACCTTC
CASSAFSGGAYGYTF
>TRBV9|TRBD1|.|TRBJ1-2
TGTGCCAGCAGCGGAGAGGGGGCTTCCTTTGGCTACACCTTC
CASSGEGASFGYTF
>TRBV5-5|.|.|TRBJ2-7
TGTGCCAGCAGCCCTCTCTACGAGCAGTACTTC
CASSPLYEQYF
>TRBV9|TRBD1|.|TRBJ2-1
TGTGCCAGCAGCGATACCTTGGACAGGGAAGACAATGAGCAGTTCTTC
CASSDTLDREDNEQFF
>TRBV6-6|.|.|TRBJ1-1
TGTGCCAGCATGGGGCAGGGGAGGGAGGGCACTGAAGCTTTCTTT
CASMGQGREGTEAFF
>TRBV14|.|.|TRBJ2-1
TGTGCCAGCGCATCCGCGGCCAGCTCCTACAATGAGCAGTTCTTC
CASASAASSYNEQFF
>TRBV2|TRBD2|.|TRBJ2-7
TGTGCCAGCAGCGGCCCGGGACTAGCTATCGGCGAGCAGTACTTC
CASSGPGLAIGEQYF
>TRBV9|TRBD1|few|TRBJ1-2
TGTGCCAGCAGCGCGGGACAGAGCTATGGCTACACCTTC
CASSAGQSYGYTF
>TRBV4-3|TRBD1|.|TRBJ1-1
TGCGCCAGCAGCCCCCTGCCGGACCCAGGGGGCTTGAACACTGAAGCTTTCTTT
CASSPLPDPGGLNTEAFF
>TRBV5-4|.|.|TRBJ2-7
TGTGCCAGCAGCTTGGGTCAGGGGTCGTACGAGCAGTACTTC
CASSLGQGSYEQYF
>TRBV25-1|.|.|TRBJ2-3
TGTGCCAGCAGTGAGCCGCGGGAAGGCACAGATACGCAGTATTTT
CASSEPREGTDTQYF
>TRBV7-2|TRBD1|.|TRBJ2-3
TGTGCCAGCAGCTTCCGATCGATGTGGGACAGGGTTACAGATACGCAGTATTTT
CASSFRSMWDRVTDTQYF
>TRBV11-2|TRBD2|once|TRBJ2-1
TGTGCCAGCAGCCTCTCTAGCGGTCCTTTGAATGAGCAGTTCTTC
CASSLSSGPLNEQFF